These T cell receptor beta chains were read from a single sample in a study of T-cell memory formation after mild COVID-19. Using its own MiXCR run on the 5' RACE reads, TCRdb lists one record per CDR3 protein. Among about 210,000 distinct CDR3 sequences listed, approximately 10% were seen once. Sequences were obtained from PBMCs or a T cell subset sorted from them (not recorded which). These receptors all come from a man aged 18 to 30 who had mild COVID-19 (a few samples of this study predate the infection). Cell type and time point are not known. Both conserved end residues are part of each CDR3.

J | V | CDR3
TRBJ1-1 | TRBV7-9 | CASSVAGTENTEAFF
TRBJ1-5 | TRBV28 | CASSPPRGRRIDQPQHF
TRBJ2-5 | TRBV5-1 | CASSDQETQYF
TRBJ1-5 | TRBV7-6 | CASSLYSGGNQPQHF
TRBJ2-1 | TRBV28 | CASRTPPGGRKNEQFF
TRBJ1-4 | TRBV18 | CASSRRDNEKLFF
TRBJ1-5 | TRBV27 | CASSTEGFSNQPQHF
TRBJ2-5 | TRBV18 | CASSPPGGETQYF
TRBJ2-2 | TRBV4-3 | CASSQAFQGSGELFF
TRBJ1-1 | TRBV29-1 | CSVWAWGPRTEAFF
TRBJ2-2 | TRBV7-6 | CASSLRADWVSGELFF
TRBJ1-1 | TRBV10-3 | CAISEGAGQTEAFF
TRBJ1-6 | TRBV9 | CASSVSSVINSPLHF
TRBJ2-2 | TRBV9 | CASSVREERGQTGELFF
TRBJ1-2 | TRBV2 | CASSDRVSYGYTF
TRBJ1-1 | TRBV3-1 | CASSLLQGTEAFF
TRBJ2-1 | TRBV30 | CAWSRTGGKNEQFF
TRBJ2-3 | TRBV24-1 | CATSDRVGGSTDTQYF
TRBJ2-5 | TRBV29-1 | CSVEPRGQETQYF
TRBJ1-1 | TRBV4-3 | CASSQGVASRTEAFF
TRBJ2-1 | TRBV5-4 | CASSLLWAEQFF
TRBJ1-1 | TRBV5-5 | CASSVDIGNPTEAFF
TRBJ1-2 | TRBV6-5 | CASRLQDRYGYTF
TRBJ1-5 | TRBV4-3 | CASSQDIGRGRGQPQHF
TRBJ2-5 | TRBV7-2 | CASSPMDYLYQETQYF
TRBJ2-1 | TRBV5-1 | CASSLERSYNEQFF
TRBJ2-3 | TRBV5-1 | CASSPRPPSAGGGTDTQYF
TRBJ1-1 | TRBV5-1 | CASSLVRENTEAFF
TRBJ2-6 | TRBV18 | CASSITASGANVLTF
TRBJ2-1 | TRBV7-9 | CASSLGALATRQFF
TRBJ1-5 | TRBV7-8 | CASSVQTNQPQHF
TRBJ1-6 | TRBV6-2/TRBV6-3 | CASRTTRGTGSPALHF
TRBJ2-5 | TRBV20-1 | CSAVMDPETQYF
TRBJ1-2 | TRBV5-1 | CASSLEGRGDGYTF
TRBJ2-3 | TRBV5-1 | CASSLATEDTQYF
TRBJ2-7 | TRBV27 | CASSFSGPSYEQYF
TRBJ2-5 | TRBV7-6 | CASSRSRETQYF
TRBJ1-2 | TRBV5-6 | CASSLAGWDGYTF
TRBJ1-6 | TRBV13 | CASSYPVAGAGDSPLHF
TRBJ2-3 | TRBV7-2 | CASSFTQGADTQYF
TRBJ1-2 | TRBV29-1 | CSVGTALGGGYTF
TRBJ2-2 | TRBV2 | CASKEGLGSLAGELFF
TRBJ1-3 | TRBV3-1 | CASSRQSGNTIYF